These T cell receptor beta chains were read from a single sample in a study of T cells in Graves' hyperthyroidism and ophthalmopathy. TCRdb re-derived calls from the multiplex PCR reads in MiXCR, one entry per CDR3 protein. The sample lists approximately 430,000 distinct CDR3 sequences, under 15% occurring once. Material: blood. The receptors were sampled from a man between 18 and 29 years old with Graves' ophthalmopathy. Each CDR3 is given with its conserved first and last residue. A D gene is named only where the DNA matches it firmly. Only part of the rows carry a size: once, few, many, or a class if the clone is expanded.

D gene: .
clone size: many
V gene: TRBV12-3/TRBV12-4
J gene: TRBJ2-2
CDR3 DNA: TGTGCCAGCAGTTCCATCCAGGACACCGGGGAGCTGTTTTTT
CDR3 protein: CASSSIQDTGELFF

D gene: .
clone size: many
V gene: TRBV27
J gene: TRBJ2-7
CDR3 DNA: TGTGCCAGCAGTCCCCTATCACAGGTCCACGAGCAGTACTTC
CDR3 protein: CASSPLSQVHEQYF

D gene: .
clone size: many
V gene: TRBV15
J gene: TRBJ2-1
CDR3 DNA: TGTGCCACCAGCAGAGAGGCGGGGACCTACAATGAGCAGTTCTTC
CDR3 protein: CATSREAGTYNEQFF

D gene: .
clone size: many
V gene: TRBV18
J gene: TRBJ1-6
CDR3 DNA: TGTGCCAGCTCGACCGGATGGGATTCACCCCTCCACTTT
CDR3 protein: CASSTGWDSPLHF

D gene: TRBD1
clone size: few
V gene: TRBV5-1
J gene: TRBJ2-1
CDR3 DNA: TGCGCCAGCAGCTTGGGAACCGGGACAGGGTCCCACAATGAGCAGTTCTTC
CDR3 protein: CASSLGTGTGSHNEQFF

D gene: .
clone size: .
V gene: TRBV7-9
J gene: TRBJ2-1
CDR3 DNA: TGTGCCAGCAGCTTAGGGTCACACCCCTACGAGCAGTTCTTC
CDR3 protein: CASSLGSHPYEQFF

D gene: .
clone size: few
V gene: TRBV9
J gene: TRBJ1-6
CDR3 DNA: TGTGCCAGCAGCGACTTTAAAGGGAATGTAAAAAATAATAATTCACCCCTCCACTTT
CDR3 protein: CASSDFKGNVKNNNSPLHF

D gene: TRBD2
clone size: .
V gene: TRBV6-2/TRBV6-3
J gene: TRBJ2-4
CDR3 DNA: TGTGCCACCCGCACTATTGGACTAGCGGGGGACCCAGGGAACACTCAGTACTTC
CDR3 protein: CATRTIGLAGDPGNTQYF

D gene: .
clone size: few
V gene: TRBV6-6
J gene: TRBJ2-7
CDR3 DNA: TGTGCCAGCAGTTACTCCGTCGATAACGAGCAGTACTTC
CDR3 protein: CASSYSVDNEQYF

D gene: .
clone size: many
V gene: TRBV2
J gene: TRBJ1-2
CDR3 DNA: TGTGCCAGCAGTGGAAGGCAGGGAAGAGATGGCTACACCTTC
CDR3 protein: CASSGRQGRDGYTF

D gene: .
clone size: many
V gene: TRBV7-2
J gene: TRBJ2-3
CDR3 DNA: TGTGCCAGCAGCTTGGGGCTTGGCGGGTCCACAGATACGCAGTATTTT
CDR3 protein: CASSLGLGGSTDTQYF

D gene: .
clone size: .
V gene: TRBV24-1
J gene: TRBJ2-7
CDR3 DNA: TGTGCCACCAGTACTAATTCCTACGAGCAGTACTTC
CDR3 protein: CATSTNSYEQYF

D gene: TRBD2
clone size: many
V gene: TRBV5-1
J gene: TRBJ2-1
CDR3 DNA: TGCGCCAGCCTCCCCCTAGCGGGAGGAGGGGGTGAGCAGTTCTTC
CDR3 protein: CASLPLAGGGGEQFF

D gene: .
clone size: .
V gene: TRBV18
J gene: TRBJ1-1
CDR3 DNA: TGTGCCAGCTCACCAGAAAGCTATGAGGTCGGTTATTATCCTTTCTTT
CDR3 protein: CASSPESYEVGYYPFF

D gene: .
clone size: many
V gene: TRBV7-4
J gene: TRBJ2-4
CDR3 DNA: TGTGCCAGCAGCTTAGGTTTTGGGGGAACGGCCAAAAACATTCAGTACTTC
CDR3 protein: CASSLGFGGTAKNIQYF

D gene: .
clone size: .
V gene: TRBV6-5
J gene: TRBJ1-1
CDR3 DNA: TGTGCCAGCAGTTACTGGGCAGAGGCTATGAACACTGAAGCTTTCTTT
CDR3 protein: CASSYWAEAMNTEAFF

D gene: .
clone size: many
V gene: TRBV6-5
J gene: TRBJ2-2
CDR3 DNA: TGTGCCAGCAGTTACGGAGGGCTAACGAACACCGGGGAGCTGTTTTTT
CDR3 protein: CASSYGGLTNTGELFF

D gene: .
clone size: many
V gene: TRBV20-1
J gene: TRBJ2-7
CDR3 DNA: TGCAGTGCCCCTTCAGGGTTCTCCTACGAGCAGTACTTC
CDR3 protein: CSAPSGFSYEQYF

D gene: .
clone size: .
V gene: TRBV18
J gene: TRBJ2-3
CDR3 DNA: TGTGCCAGCTCATCGGGCGGAGGGGATACGCAGTATTTT
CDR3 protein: CASSSGGGDTQYF

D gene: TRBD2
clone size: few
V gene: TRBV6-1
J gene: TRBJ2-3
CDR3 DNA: TGTGCCAGCAGTGAAGTTGCGGGGGGGGCAGATACGCAGTATTTT
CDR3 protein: CASSEVAGGADTQYF

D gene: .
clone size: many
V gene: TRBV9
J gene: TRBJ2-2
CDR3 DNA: TGTGCCAGCAGCGTAGAGGCCCCCATGCCGGTCGGGGAGCTGTTTTTT
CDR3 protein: CASSVEAPMPVGELFF

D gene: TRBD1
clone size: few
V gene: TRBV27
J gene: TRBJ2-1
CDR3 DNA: TGTGCCAGCAGTTTGGGGCCGGGACAGGGCTACAATGAGCAGTTCTTC
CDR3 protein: CASSLGPGQGYNEQFF

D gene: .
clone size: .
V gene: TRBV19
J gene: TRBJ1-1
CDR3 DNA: TGTGCCAGTAGTACTATGGGGGGGATGAACACTGAAGCTTTCTTT
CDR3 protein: CASSTMGGMNTEAFF

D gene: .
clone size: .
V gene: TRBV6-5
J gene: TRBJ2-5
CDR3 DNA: TGTGCCAGCAGTTACTCGTCTGGGGCCCAAGAGACCCAGTACTTC
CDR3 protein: CASSYSSGAQETQYF

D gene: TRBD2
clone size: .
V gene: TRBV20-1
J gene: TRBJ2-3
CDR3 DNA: TGCAGTGCTAGTCTTAGCGGGAGGGGCACAGATACGCAGTATTTT
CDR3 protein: CSASLSGRGTDTQYF

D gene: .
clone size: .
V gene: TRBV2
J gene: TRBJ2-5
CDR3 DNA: TGCGCCAGCAGCCACGTCACGATGGAGACCCAGTACTTC
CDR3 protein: CASSHVTMETQYF

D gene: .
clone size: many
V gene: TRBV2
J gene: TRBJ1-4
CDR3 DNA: TGTGCCAGCAGTACCACAGGGATTACATTAAAACTGTTTTTT
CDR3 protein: CASSTTGITLKLFF

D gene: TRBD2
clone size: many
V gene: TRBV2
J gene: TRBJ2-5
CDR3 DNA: TGTGCCAGCAGTGAAACTGCGGGGGGGCCAGAGACCCAGTACTTC
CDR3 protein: CASSETAGGPETQYF

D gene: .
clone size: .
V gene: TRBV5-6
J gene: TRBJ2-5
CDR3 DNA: TGTGCCAGCAGCTTGTGGGGATCAGAGACCCAGTACTTC
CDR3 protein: CASSLWGSETQYF

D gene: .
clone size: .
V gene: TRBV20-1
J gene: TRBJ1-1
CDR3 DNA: TGCAGTGCTAGAGACGGGAACACTGAAGCTTTCTTT
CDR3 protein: CSARDGNTEAFF

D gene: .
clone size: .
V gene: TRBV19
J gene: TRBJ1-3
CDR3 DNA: TGTGCCAGTACCTTCCTGGGGGCTGGAAACACCATATATTTT
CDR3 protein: CASTFLGAGNTIYF

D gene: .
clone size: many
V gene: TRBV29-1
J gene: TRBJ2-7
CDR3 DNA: TGCAGCGTTGCCCGGTCGGCCGAGTACGAGCAGTACTTC
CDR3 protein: CSVARSAEYEQYF

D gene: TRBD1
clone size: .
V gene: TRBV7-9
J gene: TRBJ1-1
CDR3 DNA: TGTGCCAGCAGCTTCTCCTTAGGCAGGGGGTCCTCAAATGAAGCTTTCTTT
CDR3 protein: CASSFSLGRGSSNEAFF

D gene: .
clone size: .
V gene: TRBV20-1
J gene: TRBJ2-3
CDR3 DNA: TGCAGTGCTAGTGACTACGAGGTTTACACAGATACGCAGTATTTT
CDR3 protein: CSASDYEVYTDTQYF